This TCR beta chain was recovered during a study of technical replicates of blood from a handful of donors. TCRdb's copy holds only in-frame clones and misses some; the assay was immunoSEQ multiplex PCR. This sample yields fewer than 70,000 clones, of which around 83% are seen a single time; approximately 5.4% belongs to the top ten. The CDR3 length is 18 residues. CDR1 is SGDLS, CDR2 YYNGEE, per germline. Trimming cost V 3 bases and J 3 bases, with 24 bases left between them. The V and J genes are TRBV9 and TRBJ1-2; D possibly corresponds to TRBD1 (5 bases). This clonotype was sampled from a human donor in good health. Some clones in this sample may be carry-over from other donors' samples. What was sequenced was PBMCs. The CDR3 DNA sequence: TGTGCCAGCAGCGCCGACCCCGGGACTGCATACGATGACTATGGCTACACCTTC. Amino acid sequence: CASSADPGTAYDDYGYTF.